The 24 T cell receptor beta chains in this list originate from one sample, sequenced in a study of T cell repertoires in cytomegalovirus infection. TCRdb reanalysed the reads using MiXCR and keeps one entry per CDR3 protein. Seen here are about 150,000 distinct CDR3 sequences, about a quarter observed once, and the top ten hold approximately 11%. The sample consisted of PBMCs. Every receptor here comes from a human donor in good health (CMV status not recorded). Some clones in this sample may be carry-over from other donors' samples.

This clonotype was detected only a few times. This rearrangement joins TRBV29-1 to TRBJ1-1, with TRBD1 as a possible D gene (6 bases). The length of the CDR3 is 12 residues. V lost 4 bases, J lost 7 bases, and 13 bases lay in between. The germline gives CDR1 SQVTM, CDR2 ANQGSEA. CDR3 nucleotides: TGCAGCGTTGTGGACAGTCCATATGAAGCTTTCTTT. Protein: CSVVDSPYEAFF.

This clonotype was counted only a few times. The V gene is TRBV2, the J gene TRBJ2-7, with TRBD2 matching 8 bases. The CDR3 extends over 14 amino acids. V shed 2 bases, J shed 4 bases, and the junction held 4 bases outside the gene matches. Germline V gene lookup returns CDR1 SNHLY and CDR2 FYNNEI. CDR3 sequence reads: CASSERGLGYEQYF. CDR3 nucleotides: TGTGCCAGCAGTGAACGGGGACTAGGGTACGAGCAGTACTTC.

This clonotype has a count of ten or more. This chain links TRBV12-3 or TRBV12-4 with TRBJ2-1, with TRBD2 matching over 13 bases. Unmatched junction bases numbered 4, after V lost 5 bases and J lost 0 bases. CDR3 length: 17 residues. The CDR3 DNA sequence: TGTGCCAGCAGTGGGACTAGCGGGACGAGCTCCTACAATGAGCAGTTCTTC. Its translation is CASSGTSGTSSYNEQFF.

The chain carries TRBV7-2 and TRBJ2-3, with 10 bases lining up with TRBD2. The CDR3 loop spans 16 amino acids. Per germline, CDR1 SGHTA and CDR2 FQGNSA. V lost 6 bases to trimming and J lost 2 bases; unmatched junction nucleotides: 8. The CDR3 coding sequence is TGTGCCAGCAGATCCGACAGCGGGAGGGTCACAGATACGCAGTATTTT. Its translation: CASRSDSGRVTDTQYF.

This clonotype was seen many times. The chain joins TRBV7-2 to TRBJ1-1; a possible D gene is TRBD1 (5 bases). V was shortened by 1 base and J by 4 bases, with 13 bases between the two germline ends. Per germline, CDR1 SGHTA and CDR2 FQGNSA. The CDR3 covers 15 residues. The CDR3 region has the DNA TGTGCCAGCAGCTTAGACTCAGGGACGGGCACTGAAGCTTTCTTT. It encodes CASSLDSGTGTEAFF.

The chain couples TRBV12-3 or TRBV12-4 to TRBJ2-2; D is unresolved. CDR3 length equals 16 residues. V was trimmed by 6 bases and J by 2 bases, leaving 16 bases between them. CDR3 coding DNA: TGTGCCAGCAGCGCAGCGTCATTCCATAACACCGGGGAGCTGTTTTTT. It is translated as CASSAASFHNTGELFF.

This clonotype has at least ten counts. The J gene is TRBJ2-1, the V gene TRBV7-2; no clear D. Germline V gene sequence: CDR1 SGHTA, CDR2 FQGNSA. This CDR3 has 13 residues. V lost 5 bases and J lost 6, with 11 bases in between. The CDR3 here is CASSPGPLNEQFF. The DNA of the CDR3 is TGTGCCAGCAGCCCCGGCCCCCTCAATGAGCAGTTCTTC.

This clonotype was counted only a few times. The CDR3, as DNA: TGTGCCACCAGTGATGCGGGACTCATCCACGAGCAGTACTTC. It is translated as CATSDAGLIHEQYF. The genes are TRBV24-1 and TRBJ2-7; TRBD2 might be the D (6 bases). V lost 3 bases and J 5 bases, leaving 13 bases between the germline ends. The V gene's germline CDR1 is KGHDR and CDR2 SFDVKD. The CDR3 length is 14 residues.

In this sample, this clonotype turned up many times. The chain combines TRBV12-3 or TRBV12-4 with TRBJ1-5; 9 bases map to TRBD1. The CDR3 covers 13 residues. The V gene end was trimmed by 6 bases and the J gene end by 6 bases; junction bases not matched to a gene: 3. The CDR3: CASRGTGLQPQHF. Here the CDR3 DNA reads TGTGCCAGCAGGGGGACAGGGCTTCAGCCCCAGCATTTT.

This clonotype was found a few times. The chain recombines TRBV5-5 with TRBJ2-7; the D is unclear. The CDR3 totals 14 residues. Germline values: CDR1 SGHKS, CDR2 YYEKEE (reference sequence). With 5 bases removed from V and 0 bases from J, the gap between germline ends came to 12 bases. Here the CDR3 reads CASRSTKGSYEQYF. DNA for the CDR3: TGTGCCAGCAGGTCAACGAAGGGCTCCTACGAGCAGTACTTC.

This CDR3 reads CASGLPQLAGGPYNEQFF. The CDR3 DNA reads TGTGCTAGTGGTTTGCCACAACTAGCGGGGGGCCCTTACAATGAGCAGTTCTTC. The genes are TRBV12-5 and TRBJ2-1; 12 bases fit TRBD2. Looked up from germline, CDR1 is LGHNT and CDR2 is FRNRAP. The CDR3 extends over 18 amino acids. J was trimmed by 4 bases and V by 2 bases; bases with no gene match: 9.

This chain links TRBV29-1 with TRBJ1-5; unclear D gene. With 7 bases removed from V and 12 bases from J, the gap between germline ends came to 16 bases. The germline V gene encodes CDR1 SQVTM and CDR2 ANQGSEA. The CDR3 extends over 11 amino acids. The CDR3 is CSGVPRHGQHF. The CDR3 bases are TGCAGCGGCGTCCCGCGTCACGGCCAGCATTTT.

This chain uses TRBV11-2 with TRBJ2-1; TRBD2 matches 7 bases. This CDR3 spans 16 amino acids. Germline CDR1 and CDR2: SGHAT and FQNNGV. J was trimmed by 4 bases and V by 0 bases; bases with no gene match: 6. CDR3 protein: CASSLDGLAAYNEQFF. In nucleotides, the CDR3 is TGTGCCAGCAGCTTAGATGGGCTAGCGGCGTACAATGAGCAGTTCTTC.

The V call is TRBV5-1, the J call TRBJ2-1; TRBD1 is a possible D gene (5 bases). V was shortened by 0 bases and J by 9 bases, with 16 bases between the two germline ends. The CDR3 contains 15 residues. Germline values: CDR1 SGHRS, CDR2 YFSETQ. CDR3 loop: CASSLEAGSVVEQFF. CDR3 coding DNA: TGCGCCAGCAGCTTGGAGGCAGGGTCCGTTGTTGAGCAGTTCTTC.

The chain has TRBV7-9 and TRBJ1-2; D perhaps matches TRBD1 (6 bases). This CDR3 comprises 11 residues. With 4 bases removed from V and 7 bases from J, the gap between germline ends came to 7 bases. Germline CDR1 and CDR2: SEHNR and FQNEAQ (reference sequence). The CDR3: CASSWDIGYTF. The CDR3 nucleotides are TGTGCCAGCAGCTGGGACATTGGCTACACCTTC.

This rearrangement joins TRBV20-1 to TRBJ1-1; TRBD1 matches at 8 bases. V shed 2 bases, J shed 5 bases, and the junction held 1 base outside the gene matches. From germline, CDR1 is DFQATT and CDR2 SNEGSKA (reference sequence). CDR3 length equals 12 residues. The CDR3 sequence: CSARNRGTEAFF. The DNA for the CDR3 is TGCAGTGCTAGAAACAGGGGGACTGAAGCTTTCTTT.

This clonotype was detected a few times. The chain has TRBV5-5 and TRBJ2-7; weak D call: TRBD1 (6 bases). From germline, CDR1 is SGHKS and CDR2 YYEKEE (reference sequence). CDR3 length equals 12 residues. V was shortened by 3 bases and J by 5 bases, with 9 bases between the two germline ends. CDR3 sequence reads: CASSSTGNEQYF. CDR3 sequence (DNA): TGTGCCAGCAGCTCTACAGGGAACGAGCAGTACTTC.

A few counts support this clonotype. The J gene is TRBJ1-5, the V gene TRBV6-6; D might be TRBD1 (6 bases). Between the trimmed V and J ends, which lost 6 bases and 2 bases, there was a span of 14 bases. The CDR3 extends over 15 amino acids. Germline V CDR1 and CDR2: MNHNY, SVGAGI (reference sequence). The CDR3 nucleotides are TGTGCCAGCAGCAGACTACAGGGAGGCAATCAGCCCCAGCATTTT. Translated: CASSRLQGGNQPQHF.

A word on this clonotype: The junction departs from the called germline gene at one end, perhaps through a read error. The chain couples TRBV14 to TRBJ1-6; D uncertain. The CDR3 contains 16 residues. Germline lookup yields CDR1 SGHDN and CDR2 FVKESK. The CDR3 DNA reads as TGTGCCAGCAGCCAAGTGCTCTCAGCGATAAATTCACCCCTCCTCTTT. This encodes CASSQVLSAINSPLLF.

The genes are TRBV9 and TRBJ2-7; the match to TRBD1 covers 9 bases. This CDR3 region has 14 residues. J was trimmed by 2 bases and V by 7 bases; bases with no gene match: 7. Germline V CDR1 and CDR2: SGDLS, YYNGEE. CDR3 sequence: CASEPGDRAYEQYF. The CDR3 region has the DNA TGTGCCAGCGAGCCGGGGGACAGGGCCTACGAGCAGTACTTC.

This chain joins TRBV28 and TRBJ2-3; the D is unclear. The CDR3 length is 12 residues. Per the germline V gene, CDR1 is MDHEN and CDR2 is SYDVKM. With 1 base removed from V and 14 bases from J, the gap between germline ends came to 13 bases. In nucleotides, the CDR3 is TGTGCCAGCAGTTTATCCCGTTTTGATACGTATTTT. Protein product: CASSLSRFDTYF.

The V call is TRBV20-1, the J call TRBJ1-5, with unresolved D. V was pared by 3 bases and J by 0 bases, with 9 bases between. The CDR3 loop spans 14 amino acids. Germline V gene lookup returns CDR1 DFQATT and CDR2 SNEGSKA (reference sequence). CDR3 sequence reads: CSASVSGSNQPQHF. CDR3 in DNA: TGCAGTGCTAGCGTTTCAGGTAGCAATCAGCCCCAGCATTTT.

The CDR3, as DNA: TGTGCCAGCAACCCAATCTCGGGGGGGGGCGAGCAGTACTTC. Protein sequence: CASNPISGGGEQYF. The chain couples TRBV6-5 to TRBJ2-7, with TRBD2 identical over 8 bases. V shed 7 bases and J 6 bases; nucleotides not matched to a gene: 11. This CDR3 region has 14 residues. The germline V gene has CDR1 MNHEY and CDR2 SVGAGI.

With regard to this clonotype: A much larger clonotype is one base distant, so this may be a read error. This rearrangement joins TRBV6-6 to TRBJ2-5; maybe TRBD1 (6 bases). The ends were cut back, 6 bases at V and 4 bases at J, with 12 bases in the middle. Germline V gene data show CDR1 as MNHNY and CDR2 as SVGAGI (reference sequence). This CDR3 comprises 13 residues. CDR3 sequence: CASRRQELETQYF. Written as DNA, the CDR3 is TGTGCCAGCAGACGACAGGAGCTAGAGACCCAGTACTTC.